The clone carrying this TCR beta chain was counted between two and nine times. What it binds is not known. Expressed TCRB transcripts were sequenced because the entire RNA isolate underwent reverse transcription. Method: immunoSEQ multiplex PCR; TCRdb's copy keeps in-frame clones and lacks some. The sample lists 240,000 or so clones, about 20% occurring once. This sample stems from a study of beta chain features in type 1 diabetes. The wider study: Cell yields, gender and age were similar in healthy donors and patients. Study conclusions and caveats: Patients with Type 1 diabetes showed moderately but significantly shorter TCRB CDR3s in all four CD4+ subsets.

The CDR3 length is 14 residues. Germline V gives CDR1 SGHTA, CDR2 FQGTGA. The ends lost 6 bases at V and 2 bases at J; junction bases unmatched: 5. Sorting of CD4+ naive, central memory, regulatory and stem cell-like memory cells was performed via CD45RO/CCR7/CD25/CD127/CD95/CD27. The J gene is TRBJ1-1, the V gene TRBV7-3, with 8 bases fitting TRBD1. This clonotype was sampled from a woman in her 40s with type 1 diabetes. The sequenced sample consisted of naive CD4+ T cells from blood. As DNA, the CDR3 is TGTGCCAGCAGTCCGGGACAGGTAAACACTGAAGCTTTCTTT. Its protein is CASSPGQVNTEAFF.